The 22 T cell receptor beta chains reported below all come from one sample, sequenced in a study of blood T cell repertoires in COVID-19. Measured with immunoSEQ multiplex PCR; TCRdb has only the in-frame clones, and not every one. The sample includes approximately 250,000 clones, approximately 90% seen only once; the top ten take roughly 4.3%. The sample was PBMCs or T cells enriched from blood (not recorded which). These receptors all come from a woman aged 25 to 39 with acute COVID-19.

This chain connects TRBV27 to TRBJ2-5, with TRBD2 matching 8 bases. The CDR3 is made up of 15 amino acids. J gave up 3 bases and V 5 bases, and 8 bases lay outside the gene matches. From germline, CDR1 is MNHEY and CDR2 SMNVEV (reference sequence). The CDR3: CASSPGTRGEETQYF. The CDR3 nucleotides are TGTGCCAGCAGTCCCGGGACTAGAGGTGAAGAGACCCAGTACTTC.

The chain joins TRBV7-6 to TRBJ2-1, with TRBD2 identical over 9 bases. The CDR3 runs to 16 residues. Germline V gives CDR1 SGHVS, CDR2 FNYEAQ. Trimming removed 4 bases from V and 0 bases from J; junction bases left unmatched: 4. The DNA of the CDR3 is TGTGCCAGCAGCTCCAGCGGGAGGCTCTCCTACAATGAGCAGTTCTTC. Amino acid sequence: CASSSSGRLSYNEQFF.

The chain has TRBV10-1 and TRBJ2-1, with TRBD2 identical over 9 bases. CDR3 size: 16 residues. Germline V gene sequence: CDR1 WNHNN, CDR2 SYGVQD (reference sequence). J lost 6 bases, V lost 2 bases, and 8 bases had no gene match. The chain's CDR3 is CASSESGRGGSNEQFF. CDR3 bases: TGCGCCAGCAGTGAGAGCGGGCGGGGGGGAAGCAATGAGCAGTTCTTC.

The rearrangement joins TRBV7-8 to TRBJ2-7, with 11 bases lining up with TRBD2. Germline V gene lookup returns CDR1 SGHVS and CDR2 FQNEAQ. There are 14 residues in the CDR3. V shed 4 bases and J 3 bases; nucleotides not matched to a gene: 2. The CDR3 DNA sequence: TGTGCCAGCAGCTCCGGGACTAGCGGCTACGAGCAGTACTTC. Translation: CASSSGTSGYEQYF.

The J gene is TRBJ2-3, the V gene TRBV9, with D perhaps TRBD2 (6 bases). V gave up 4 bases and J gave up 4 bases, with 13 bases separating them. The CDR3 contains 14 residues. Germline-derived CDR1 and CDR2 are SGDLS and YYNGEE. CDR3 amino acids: CASSSRAGPDTQYF. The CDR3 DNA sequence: TGTGCCAGCAGCTCCCGGGCGGGGCCAGATACGCAGTATTTT.

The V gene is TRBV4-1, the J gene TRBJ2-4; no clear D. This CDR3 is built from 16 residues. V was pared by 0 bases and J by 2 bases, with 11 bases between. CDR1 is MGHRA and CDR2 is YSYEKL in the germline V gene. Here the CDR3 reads CASSQDPYLSKNIQYF. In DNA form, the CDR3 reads TGCGCCAGCAGCCAAGATCCTTATTTGTCCAAAAACATTCAGTACTTC.

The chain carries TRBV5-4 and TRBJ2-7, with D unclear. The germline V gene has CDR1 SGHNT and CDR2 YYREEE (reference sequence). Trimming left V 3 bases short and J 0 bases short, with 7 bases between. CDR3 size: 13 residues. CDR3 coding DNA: TGTGCCAGCAGCTCGTCTTTCTCCTACGAGCAGTACTTC. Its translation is CASSSSFSYEQYF. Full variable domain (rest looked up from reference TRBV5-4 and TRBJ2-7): ETGVTQSPTHLIKTRGQQVTLRCSSQSGHNTVSWYQQALGQGPQFIFQYYREEENGRGNFPPRFSGLQFPNYSSELNVNALELDDSALYLCASSSSFSYEQYFGPGTRLTVT.

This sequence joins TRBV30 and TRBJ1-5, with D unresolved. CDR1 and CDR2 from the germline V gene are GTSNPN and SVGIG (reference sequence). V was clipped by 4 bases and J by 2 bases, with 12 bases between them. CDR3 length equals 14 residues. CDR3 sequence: CAWTQNAGNQPQHF. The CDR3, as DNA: TGTGCCTGGACCCAGAACGCCGGCAATCAGCCCCAGCATTTT.

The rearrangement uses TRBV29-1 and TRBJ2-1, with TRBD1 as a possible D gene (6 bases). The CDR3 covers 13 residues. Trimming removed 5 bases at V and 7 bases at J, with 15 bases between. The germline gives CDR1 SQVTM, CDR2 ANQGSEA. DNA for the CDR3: TGCAGCGTTAGTACAGGGATGGGGAATGAGCAGTTCTTC. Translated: CSVSTGMGNEQFF.

CDR3 bases: TGTGCCAGCAGCTTGGTGCAGGGTAGGGGGGAGCTGTTTTTT. Protein sequence: CASSLVQGRGELFF. This chain joins TRBV5-6 and TRBJ2-2, with D perhaps matching TRBD1 (5 bases). Germline lookup yields CDR1 SGHDT and CDR2 YYEEEE. This CDR3 is built from 14 residues. Trimming took off 0 bases at V and 8 bases at J, with 11 bases between the two ends.

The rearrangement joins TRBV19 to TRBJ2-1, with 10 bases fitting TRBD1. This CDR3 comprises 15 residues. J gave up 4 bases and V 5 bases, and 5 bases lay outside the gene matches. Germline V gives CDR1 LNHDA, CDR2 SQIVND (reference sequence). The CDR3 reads CASSSSGQGYNEQFF. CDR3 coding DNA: TGTGCCAGTAGTTCTTCGGGACAGGGGTACAATGAGCAGTTCTTC.

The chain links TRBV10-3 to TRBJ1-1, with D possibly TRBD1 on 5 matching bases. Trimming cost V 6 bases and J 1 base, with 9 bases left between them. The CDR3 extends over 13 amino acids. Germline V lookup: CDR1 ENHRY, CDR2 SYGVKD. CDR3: CAIRGGGNTEAFF. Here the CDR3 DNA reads TGTGCCATCAGGGGGGGAGGGAACACTGAAGCTTTCTTT.

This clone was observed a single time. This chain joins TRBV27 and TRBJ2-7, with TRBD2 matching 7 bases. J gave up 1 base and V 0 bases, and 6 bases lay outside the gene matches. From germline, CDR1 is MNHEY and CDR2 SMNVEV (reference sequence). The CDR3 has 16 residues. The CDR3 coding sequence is TGTGCCAGCAGTTTATCGGGAGGGGCAGTTTCCTACGAGCAGTACTTC. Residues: CASSLSGGAVSYEQYF.

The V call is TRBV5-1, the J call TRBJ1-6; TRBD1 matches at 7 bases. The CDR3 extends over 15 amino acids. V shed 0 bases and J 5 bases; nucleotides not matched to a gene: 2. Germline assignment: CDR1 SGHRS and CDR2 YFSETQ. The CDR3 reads CASSLGDSDNSPLHF. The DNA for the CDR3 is TGCGCCAGCAGCTTGGGGGACAGCGATAATTCACCCCTCCACTTT. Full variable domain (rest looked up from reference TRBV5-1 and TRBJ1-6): KAGVTQTPRYLIKTRGQQVTLSCSPISGHRSVSWYQQTPGQGLQFLFEYFSETQRNKGNFPGRFSGRQFSNSRSEMNVSTLELGDSALYLCASSLGDSDNSPLHFGNGTRLTVT.

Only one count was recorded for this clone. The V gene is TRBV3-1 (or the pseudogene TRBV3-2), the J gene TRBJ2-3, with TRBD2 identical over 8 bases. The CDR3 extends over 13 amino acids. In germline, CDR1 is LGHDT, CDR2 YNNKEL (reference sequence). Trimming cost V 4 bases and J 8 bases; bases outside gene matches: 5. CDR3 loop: CASSRREDVTQYF. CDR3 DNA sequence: TGTGCCAGCAGCCGGCGGGAGGACGTTACGCAGTATTTT.

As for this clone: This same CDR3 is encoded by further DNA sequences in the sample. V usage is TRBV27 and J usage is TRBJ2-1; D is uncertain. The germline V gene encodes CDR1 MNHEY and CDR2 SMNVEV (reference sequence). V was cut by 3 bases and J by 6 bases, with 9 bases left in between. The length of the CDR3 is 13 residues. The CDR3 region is CASSLASGNEQFF. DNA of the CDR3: TGTGCCAGCAGTTTGGCCTCAGGCAATGAGCAGTTCTTC.

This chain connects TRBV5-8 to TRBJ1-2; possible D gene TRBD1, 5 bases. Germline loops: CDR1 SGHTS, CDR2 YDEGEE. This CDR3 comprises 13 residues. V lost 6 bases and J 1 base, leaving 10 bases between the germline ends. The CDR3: CASTLGGNYGYTF. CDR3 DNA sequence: TGTGCCAGCACCCTGGGGGGTAACTATGGCTACACCTTC.

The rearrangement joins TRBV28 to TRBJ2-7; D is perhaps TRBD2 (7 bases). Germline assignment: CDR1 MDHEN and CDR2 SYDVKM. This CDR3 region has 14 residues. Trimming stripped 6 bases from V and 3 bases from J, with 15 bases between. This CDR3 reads CASREGGLVYEQYF. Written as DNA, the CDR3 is TGTGCCAGCAGGGAGGGGGGGCTTGTCTACGAGCAGTACTTC.

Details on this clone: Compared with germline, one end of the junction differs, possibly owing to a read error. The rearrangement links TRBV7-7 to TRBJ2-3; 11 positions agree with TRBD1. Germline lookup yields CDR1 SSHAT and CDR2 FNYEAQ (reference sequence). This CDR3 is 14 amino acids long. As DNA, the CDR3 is TGTGCTAGCAGCCCGGACAGGGGGCGGGATACGCAGTATTTT. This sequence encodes CASSPDRGRDTQYF.

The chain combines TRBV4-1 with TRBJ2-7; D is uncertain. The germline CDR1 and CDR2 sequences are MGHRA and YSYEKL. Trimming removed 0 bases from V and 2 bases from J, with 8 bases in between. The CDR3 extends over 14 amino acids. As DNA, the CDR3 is TGCGCCAGCAGCCAAGATACACAGACCTACGAGCAGTACTTC. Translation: CASSQDTQTYEQYF.

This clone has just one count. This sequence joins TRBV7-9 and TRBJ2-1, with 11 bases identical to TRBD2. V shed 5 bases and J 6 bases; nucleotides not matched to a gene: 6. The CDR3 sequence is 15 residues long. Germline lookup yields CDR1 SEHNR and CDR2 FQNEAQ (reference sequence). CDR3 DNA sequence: TGTGCCAGCAGCCAGGGGACTAGCGGAACCAATGAGCAGTTCTTC. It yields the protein CASSQGTSGTNEQFF.

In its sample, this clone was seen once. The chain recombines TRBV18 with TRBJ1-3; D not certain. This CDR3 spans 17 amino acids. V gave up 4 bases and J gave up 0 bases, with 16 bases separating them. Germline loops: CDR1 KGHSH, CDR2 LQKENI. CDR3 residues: CASSLTILSGSGNTIYF. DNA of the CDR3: TGTGCCAGCTCACTGACTATTTTGTCGGGCTCTGGAAACACCATATATTTT.